One T cell receptor beta chain is described in this entry. This sample is part of a study of cytomegalovirus exposure and HLA in healthy donors. Study details: In a later analysis, it was reported that the 110 or so validation repertoires had been produced on the same platform as the roughly 650 repertoires belonging to the first cohort.

Clones were sequenced by immunoSEQ multiplex PCR, and TCRdb holds only the in-frame ones, with some missing. The data show more than 110,000 clones, almost 90% seen once. The V and J ends lost 0 bases and 7 bases respectively, with 13 bases between them. The CDR3 runs 15 residues. CDR1 and CDR2 from the germline V gene are LGHNA and YSLEER. The donors were in the roughly 130-subject validation cohort, distinct from the approximately 670-subject first cohort. The chain recombines TRBV4-3 with TRBJ1-5; TRBD1 might be the D (5 bases). The source material was PBMCs. This TCR derives from a woman younger than 30 in good health and CMV-seropositive. For the CDR3, the DNA is TGCGCCAGCAGCCAAGATGCTCAGGGTGGGCAGCCCCAGCATTTT. It codes for CASSQDAQGGQPQHF.